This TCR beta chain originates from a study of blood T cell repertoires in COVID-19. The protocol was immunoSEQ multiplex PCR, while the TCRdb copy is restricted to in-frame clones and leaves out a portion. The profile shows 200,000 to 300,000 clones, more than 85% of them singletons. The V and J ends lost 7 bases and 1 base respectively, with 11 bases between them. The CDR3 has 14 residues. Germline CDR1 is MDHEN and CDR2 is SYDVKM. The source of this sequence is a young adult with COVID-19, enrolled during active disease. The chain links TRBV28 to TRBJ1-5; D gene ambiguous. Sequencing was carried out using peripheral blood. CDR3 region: CASKGRGSNQPQHF. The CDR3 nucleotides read TGTGCCAGCAAAGGGAGAGGGAGCAATCAGCCCCAGCATTTT. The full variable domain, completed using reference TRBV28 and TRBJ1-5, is DVKVTQSSRYLVKRTGEKVFLECVQDMDHENMFWYRQDPGLGLRLIYFSYDVKMKEKGDIPEGYSVSREKKERFSLILESASTNQTSMYLCASKGRGSNQPQHFGDGTRLSIL.